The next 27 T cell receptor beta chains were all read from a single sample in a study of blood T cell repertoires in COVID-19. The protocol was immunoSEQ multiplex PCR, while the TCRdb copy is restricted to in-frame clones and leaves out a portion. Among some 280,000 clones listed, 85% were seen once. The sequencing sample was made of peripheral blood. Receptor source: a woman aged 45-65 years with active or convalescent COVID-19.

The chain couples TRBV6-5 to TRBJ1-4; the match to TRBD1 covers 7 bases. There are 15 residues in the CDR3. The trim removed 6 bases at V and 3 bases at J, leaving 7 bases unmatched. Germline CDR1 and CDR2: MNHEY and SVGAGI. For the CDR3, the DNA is TGTGCCAGCAGCGGGACAGTAGAAGCTAATGAAAAACTGTTTTTT. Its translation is CASSGTVEANEKLFF.

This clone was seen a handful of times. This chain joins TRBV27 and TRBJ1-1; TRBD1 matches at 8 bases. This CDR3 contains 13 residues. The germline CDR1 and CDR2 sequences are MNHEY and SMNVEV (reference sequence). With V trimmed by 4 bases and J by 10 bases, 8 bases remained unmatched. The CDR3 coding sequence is TGTGCCAGCAGTTCCCCTGACAGGGGAAGAGCTTTCTTT. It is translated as CASSSPDRGRAFF.

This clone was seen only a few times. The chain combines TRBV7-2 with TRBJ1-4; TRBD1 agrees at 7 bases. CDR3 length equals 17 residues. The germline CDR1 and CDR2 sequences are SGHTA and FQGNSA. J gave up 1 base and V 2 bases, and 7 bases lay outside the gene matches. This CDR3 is CASSLRRGHGTNEKLFF. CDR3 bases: TGTGCCAGCAGCTTAAGGAGGGGGCATGGAACTAATGAAAAACTGTTTTTT.

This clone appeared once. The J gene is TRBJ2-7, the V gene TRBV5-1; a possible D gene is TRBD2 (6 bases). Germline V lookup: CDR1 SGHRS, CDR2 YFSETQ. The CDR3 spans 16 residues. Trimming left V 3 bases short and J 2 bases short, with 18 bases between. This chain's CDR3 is CASSWVGASETYEQYF. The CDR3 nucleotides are TGCGCCAGCAGCTGGGTCGGAGCTAGCGAGACCTACGAGCAGTACTTC.

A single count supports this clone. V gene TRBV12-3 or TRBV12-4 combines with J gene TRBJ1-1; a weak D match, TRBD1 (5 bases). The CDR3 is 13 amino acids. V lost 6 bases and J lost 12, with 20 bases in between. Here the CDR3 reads CASRRQSGLFTFF. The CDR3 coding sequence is TGTGCCAGCAGGCGACAGTCGGGTCTGTTCACTTTCTTT.

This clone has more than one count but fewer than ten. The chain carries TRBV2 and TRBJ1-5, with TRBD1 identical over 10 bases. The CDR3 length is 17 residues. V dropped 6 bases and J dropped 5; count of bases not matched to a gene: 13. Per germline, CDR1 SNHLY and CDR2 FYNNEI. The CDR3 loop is CASRPGQGVSADQPQHF. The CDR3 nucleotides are TGTGCCAGCAGGCCTGGACAGGGGGTGAGCGCCGATCAGCCCCAGCATTTT.

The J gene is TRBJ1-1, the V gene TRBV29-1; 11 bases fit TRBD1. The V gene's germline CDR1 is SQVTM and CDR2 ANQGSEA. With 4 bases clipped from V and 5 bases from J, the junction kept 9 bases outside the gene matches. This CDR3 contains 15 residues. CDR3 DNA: TGCAGCGTTGCCGGGCGGGACAGGGGGGGAACTGAAGCTTTCTTT. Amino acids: CSVAGRDRGGTEAFF.

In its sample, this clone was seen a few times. CDR3 region: CASSQNRDSTQYF. The CDR3, as DNA: TGTGCCAGCAGCCAAAACCGGGACTCTACGCAGTATTTT. The gene calls are TRBV14 and TRBJ2-3, with D perhaps matching TRBD2 (6 bases). The germline V gene has CDR1 SGHDN and CDR2 FVKESK. The germline V and J ends were trimmed by 2 bases and 8 bases, with 11 bases remaining between them. This CDR3 is 13 amino acids long.

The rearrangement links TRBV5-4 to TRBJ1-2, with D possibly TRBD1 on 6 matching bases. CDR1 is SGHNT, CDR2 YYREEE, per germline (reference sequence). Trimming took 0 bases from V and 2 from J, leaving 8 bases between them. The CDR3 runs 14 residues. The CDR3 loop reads CASSLADRNYGYTF. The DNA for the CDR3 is TGTGCCAGCAGCTTGGCGGACAGAAACTATGGCTACACCTTC.

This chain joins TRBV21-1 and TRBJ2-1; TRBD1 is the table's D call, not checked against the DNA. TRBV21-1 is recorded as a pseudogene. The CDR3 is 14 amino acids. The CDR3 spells CASSRDRAYNEQFF. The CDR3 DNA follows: TGTGCCAGCAGCAGGGACAGGGCCTACAATGAGCAGTTCTTC.

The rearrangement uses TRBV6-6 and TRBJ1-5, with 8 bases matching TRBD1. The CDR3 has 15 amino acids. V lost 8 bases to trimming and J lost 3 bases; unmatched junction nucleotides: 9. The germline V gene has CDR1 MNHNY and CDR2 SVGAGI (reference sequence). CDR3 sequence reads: CASRVGTGTNQPQHF. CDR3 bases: TGTGCCAGCCGCGTCGGGACAGGCACCAATCAGCCCCAGCATTTT.

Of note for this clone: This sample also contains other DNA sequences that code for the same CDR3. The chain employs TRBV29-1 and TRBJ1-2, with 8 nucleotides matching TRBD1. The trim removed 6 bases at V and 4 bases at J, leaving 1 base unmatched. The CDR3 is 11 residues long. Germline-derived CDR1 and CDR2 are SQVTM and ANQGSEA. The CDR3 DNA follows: TGCAGCGTCGGACAGGGCTATGGCTACACCTTC. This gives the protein CSVGQGYGYTF.

DNA of the CDR3: TGTGCCAGCAGCCTAGTTCAGGGTCTGCTCTCTGGGGCCAACGTCCTGACTTTC. This gives the protein CASSLVQGLLSGANVLTF. The rearrangement joins TRBV7-9 to TRBJ2-6, with D possibly being TRBD1 (5 bases). This CDR3 has 18 amino acids. The V end was cut by 5 bases, the J end by 0 bases, with 17 bases between. Germline values: CDR1 SEHNR, CDR2 FQNEAQ (reference sequence). The full variable domain, rest sourced from reference TRBV7-9 and TRBJ2-6, is DTGVSQNPRHKITKRGQNVTFRCDPISEHNRLYWYRQTLGQGPEFLTYFQNEAQLEKSRLLSDRFSAERPKGSFSTLEIQRTEQGDSAMYLCASSLVQGLLSGANVLTFGAGSRLTVL.

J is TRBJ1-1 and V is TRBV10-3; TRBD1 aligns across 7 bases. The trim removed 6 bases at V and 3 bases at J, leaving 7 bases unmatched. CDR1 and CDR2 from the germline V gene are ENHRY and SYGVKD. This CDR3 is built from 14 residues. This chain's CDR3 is CAIRYTGEHTEAFF. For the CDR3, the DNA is TGTGCCATCAGGTACACAGGGGAACACACTGAAGCTTTCTTT.

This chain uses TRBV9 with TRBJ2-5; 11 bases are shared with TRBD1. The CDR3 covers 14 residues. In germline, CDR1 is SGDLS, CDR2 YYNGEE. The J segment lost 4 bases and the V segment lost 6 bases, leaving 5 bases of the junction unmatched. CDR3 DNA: TGTGCCAGCAAACCCGGGACAGGGGGAGAGACCCAGTACTTC. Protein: CASKPGTGGETQYF.

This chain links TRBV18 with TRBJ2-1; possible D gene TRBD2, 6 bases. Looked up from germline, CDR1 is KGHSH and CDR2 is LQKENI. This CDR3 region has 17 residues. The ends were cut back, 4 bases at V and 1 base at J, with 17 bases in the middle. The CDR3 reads CASSLSVDYRSYNEQFF. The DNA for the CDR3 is TGTGCCAGCTCACTATCCGTGGACTACCGATCCTACAATGAGCAGTTCTTC.

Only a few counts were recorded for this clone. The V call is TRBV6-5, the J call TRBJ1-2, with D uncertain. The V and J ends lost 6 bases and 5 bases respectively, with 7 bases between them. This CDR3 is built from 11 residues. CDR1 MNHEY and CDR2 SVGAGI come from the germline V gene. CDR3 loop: CASRQPYGYTF. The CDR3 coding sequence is TGTGCCAGCAGACAGCCGTATGGCTACACCTTC.

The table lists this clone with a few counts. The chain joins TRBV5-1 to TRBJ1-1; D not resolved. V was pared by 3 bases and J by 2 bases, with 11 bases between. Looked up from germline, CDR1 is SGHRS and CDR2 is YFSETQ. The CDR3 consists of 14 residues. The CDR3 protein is CASSSGVVNTEAFF. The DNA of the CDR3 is TGCGCCAGCAGCTCGGGTGTAGTAAACACTGAAGCTTTCTTT.

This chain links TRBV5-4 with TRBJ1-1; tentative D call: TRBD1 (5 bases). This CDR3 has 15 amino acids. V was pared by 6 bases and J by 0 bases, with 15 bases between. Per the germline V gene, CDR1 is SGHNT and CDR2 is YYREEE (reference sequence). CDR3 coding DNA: TGTGCCAGCACCCCGGGGGGGGATATGAACACTGAAGCTTTCTTT. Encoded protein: CASTPGGDMNTEAFF.

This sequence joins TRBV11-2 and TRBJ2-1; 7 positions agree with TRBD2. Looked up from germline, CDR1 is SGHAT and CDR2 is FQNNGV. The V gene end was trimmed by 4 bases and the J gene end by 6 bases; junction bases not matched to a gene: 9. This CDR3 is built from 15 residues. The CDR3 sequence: CASSSGLNSVNEQFF. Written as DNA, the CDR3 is TGTGCCAGCAGCTCGGGACTAAATAGCGTCAATGAGCAGTTCTTC.

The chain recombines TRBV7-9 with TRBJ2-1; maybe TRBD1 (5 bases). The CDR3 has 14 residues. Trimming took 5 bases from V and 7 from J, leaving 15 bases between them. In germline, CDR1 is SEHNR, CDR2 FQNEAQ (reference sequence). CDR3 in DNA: TGTGCCAGCAGCCCGTGGGGCGGATGGAATGAGCAGTTCTTC. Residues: CASSPWGGWNEQFF.

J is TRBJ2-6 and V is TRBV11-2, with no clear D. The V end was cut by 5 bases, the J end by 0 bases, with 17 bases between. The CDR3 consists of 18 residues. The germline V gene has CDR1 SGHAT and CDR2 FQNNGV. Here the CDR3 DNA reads TGTGCCAGCAGCCGCCGTTCCATAGTTAGCTCTGGGGCCAACGTCCTGACTTTC. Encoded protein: CASSRRSIVSSGANVLTF.

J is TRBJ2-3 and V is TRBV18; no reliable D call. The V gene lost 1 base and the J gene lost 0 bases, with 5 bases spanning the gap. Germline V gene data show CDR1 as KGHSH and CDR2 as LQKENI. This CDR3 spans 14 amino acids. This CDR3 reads CASSPLPSTDTQYF. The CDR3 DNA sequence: TGTGCCAGCTCACCACTTCCGAGCACAGATACGCAGTATTTT. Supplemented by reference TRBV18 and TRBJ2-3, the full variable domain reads NAGVMQNPRHLVRRRGQEARLRCSPMKGHSHVYWYRQLPEEGLKFMVYLQKENIIDESGMPKERFSAEFPKEGPSILRIQQVVRGDSAAYFCASSPLPSTDTQYFGPGTRLTVL.

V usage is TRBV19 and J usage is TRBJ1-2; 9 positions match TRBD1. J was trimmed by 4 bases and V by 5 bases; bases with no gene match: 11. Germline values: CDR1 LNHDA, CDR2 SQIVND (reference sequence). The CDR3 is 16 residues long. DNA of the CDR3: TGTGCCAGTAGTCGCCGGGACAGGGAGGGAGGCTATGGCTACACCTTC. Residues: CASSRRDREGGYGYTF. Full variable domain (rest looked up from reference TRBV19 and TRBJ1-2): DGGITQSPKYLFRKEGQNVTLSCEQNLNHDAMYWYRQDPGQGLRLIYYSQIVNDFQKGDIAEGYSVSREKKESFPLTVTSAQKNPTAFYLCASSRRDREGGYGYTFGSGTRLTVV.

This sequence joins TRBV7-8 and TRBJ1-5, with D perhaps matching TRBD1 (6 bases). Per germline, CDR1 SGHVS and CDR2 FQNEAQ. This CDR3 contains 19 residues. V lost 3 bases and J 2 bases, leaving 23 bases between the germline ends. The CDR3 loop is CASSLPWGGAQRGNQPQHF. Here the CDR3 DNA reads TGTGCCAGCAGCTTGCCCTGGGGGGGGGCGCAAAGGGGCAATCAGCCCCAGCATTTT.

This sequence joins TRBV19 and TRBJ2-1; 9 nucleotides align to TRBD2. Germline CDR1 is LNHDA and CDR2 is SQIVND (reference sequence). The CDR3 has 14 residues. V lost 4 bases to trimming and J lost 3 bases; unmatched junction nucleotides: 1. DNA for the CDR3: TGTGCCAGTAGTAAAGCGGGAGGCTACAATGAGCAGTTCTTC. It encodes CASSKAGGYNEQFF.

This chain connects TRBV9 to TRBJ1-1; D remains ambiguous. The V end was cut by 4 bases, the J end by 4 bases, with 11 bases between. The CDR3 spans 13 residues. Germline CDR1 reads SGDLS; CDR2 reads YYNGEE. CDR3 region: CASSQVGSTEAFF. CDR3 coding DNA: TGTGCCAGCAGCCAGGTGGGGAGCACTGAAGCTTTCTTT.